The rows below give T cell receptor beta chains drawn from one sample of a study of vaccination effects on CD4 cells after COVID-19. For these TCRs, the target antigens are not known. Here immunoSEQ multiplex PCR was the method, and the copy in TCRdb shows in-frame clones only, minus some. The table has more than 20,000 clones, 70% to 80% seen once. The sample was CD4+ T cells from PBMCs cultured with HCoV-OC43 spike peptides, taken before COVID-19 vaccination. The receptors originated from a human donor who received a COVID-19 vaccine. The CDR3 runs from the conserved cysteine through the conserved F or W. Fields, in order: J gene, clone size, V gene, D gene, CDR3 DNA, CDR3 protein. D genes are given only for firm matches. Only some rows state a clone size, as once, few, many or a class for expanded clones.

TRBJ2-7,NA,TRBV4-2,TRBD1,TGTGCCAGCAGCCAGGACAGGACAGGGAACGAGCAGTACTTC,CASSQDRTGNEQYF
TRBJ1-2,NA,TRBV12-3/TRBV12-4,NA,TGTGCCAGCAATATCCGTGGGAACTATGGCTACACCTTC,CASNIRGNYGYTF
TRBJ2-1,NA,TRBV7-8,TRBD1,TGTGCCAGCACCATGACAGGGAACAATGAGCAGTTCTTC,CASTMTGNNEQFF
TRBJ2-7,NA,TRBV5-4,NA,TGTGCCAGCAGCCCAGAGACAGGTGGGAAAAACGAGCAGTACTTC,CASSPETGGKNEQYF
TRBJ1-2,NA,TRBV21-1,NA,TGTGCCAGCAGCAAAGCCCAGATCAGGGTAGGGGGATACTATGGCTACACCTTC,CASSKAQIRVGGYYGYTF
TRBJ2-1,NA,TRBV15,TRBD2,TGTGCCACCAGCGCCAGGAGCGGGGGGGCTAGGAATGAGCAGTTCTTC,CATSARSGGARNEQFF
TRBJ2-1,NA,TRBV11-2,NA,TGTGCCAGCAGCTTAGATTTGGGACGGGAGCAGTTCTTC,CASSLDLGREQFF
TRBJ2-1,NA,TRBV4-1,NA,TGCGCCAGCAGCCGATTTACGGGGTACAATGAGCAGTTCTTC,CASSRFTGYNEQFF
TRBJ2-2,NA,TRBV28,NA,TGTGCCAGCAGTCGGATGGCCCGTCTAAACACCGGGGAGCTGTTTTTT,CASSRMARLNTGELFF
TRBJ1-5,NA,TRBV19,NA,TGTGCCAGTAAGAGGGACTCAGGGAGCCAGCCCCAGCATTTT,CASKRDSGSQPQHF
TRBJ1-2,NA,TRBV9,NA,TGTGCCAGCAGCGTGGACAGTATCTATGGCTACACCTTC,CASSVDSIYGYTF
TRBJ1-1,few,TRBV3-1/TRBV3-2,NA,TGTGCCAGCAAATACGGAGGGCCTAACACTGAAGCTTTCTTT,CASKYGGPNTEAFF
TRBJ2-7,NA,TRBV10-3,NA,TGTGCCATCAGTGAAGGGCACTACGAGCAGTACTTC,CAISEGHYEQYF
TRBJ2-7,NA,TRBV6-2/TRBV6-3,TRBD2,TGTGCCAGCAGTTACAGGCTTCGCGGGAGGGCCCCTCCCTACGAGCAGTACTTC,CASSYRLRGRAPPYEQYF
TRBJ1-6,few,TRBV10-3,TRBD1,TGTGCCATCAGTGATACCGGGACAGGGACTTCACCCCTCCACTTT,CAISDTGTGTSPLHF
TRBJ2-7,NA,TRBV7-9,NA,TGTGCCAGCAGCTTATACCCCTCCGGCGCGCGGCCCTACGAGCAGTACTTC,CASSLYPSGARPYEQYF
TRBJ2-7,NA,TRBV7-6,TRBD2,TGTGCCAGCAGCAGCGGGACTAGCGCAGCCTACGAGCAGTACTTC,CASSSGTSAAYEQYF
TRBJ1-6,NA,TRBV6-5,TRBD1,TGTGCCAGCAGCGCAGGGGGCAGGAGTAATTCACCCCTCCACTTT,CASSAGGRSNSPLHF
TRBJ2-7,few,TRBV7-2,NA,TGTGCCAGCAGCTTAATCCATGGGCGGTACGAGCAGTACTTC,CASSLIHGRYEQYF
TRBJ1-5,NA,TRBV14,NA,TGTGCCAGCAGTCGGGCCCCCGTAGGGCCCCAGCATTTT,CASSRAPVGPQHF
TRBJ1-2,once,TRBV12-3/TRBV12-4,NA,TGTGCCAGCAGTTTAGGCCAGGGCTATGGCTACACCTTC,CASSLGQGYGYTF
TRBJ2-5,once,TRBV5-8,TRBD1,TGTGCCAGCAGCCAGGACAGGGATCGGGAGACCCAGTACTTC,CASSQDRDRETQYF
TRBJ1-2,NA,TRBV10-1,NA,TGCGCCAGCTCCCAAAGGACGGACTATGGCTACACCTTC,CASSQRTDYGYTF
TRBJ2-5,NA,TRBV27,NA,TGTGCCAGCAGTCGACGGGGGCGAGAGACCCAGTACTTC,CASSRRGRETQYF
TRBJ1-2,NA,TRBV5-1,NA,TGCGCCAGCAGCTTGGCCGGGAACAGCGTACGATATGGCTACACCTTC,CASSLAGNSVRYGYTF
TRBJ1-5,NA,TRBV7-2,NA,TGTGCCAGCAGCTTATTTCCGGGTAGCAATCAGCCCCAGCATTTT,CASSLFPGSNQPQHF
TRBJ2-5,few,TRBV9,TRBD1,TGTGCCAGCAGCGTAGAACTCCCGAGGGGGGACAGGGGGCATGAGACCCAGTACTTC,CASSVELPRGDRGHETQYF
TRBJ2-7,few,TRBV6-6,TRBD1,TGTGCCAGCAGTGCCGGGACAGCCTCCTACGAGCAGTACTTC,CASSAGTASYEQYF
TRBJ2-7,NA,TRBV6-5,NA,TGTGCCAGCGAAGGCAATACCTACGAGCAGTACTTC,CASEGNTYEQYF